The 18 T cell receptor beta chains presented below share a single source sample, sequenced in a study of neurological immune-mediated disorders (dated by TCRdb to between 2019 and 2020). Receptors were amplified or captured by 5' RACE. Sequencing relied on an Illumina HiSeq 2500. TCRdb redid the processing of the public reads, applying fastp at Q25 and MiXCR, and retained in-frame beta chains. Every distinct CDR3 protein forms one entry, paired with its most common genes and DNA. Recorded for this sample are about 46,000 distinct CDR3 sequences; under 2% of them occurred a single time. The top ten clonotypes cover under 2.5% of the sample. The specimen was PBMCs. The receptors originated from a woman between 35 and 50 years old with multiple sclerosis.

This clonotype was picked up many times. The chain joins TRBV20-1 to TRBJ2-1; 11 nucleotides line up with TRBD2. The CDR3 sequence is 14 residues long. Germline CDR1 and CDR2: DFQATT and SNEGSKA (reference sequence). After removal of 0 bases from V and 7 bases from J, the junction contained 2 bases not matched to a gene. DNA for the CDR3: TGCAGTGCTAGAGATTGGACTAGCGGGAATGAGCAGTTCTTC. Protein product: CSARDWTSGNEQFF.

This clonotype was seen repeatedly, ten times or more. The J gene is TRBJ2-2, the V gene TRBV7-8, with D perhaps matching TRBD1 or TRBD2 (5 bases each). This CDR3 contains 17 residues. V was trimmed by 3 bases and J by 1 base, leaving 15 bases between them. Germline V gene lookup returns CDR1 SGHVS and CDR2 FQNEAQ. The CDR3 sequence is CASSFVGTAKNTGELFF. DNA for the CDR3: TGTGCCAGCAGCTTCGTGGGGACGGCGAAGAACACCGGGGAGCTGTTTTTT.

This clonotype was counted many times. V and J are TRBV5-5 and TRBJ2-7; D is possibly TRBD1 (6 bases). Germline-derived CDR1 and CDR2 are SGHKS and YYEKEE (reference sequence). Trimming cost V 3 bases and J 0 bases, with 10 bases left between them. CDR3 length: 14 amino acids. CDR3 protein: CASSSTGNSYEQYF. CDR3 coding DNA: TGTGCCAGCAGCTCAACAGGGAACTCCTACGAGCAGTACTTC. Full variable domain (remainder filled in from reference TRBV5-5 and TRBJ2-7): DAGVTQSPTHLIKTRGQQVTLRCSPISGHKSVSWYQQVLGQGPQFIFQYYEKEERGRGNFPDRFSARQFPNYSSELNVNALLLGDSALYLCASSSTGNSYEQYFGPGTRLTVT.

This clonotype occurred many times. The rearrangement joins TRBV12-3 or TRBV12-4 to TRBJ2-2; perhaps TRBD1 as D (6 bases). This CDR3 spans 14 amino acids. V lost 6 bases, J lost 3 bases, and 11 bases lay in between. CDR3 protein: CASSPQGYTGELFF. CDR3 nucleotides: TGTGCCAGCAGCCCCCAGGGGTACACCGGGGAGCTGTTTTTT.

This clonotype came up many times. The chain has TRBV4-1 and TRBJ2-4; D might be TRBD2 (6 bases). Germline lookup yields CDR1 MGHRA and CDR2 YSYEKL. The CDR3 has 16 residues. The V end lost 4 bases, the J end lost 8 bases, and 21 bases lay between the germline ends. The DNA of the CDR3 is TGCGCCAGCAGCCCGCTGGGCGGGACCTCCGGGGACATTCAGTACTTC. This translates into CASSPLGGTSGDIQYF.

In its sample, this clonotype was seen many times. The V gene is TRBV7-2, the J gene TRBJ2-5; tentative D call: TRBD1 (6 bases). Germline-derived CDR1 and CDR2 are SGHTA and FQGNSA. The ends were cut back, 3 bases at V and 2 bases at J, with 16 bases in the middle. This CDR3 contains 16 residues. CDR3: CASSFSTWGPQETQYF. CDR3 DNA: TGTGCCAGCAGCTTTTCTACGTGGGGGCCGCAAGAGACCCAGTACTTC.

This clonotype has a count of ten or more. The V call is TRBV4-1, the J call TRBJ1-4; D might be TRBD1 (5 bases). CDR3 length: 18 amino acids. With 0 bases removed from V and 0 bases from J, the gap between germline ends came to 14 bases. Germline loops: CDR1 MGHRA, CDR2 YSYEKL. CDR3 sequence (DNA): TGCGCCAGCAGCCAAGAGTTGAGGGACCCGTCAACTAATGAAAAACTGTTTTTT. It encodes CASSQELRDPSTNEKLFF.

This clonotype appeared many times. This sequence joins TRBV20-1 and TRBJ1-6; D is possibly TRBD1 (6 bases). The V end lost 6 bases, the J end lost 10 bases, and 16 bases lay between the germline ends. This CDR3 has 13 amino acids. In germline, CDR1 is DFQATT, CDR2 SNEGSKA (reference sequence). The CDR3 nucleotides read TGCAGTGCCCAACGGACAGAGGGATCACCCCTCCACTTT. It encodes CSAQRTEGSPLHF.

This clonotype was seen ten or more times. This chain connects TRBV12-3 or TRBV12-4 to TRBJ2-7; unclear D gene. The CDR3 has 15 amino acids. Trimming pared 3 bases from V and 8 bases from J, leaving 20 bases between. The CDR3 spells CASSFTATSPLKQYF. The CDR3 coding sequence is TGTGCCAGCAGTTTTACCGCTACCTCCCCGTTGAAGCAGTACTTC.

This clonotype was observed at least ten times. The CDR3 DNA is TGCGCCAGCAGGAAAGACGGTCGGAACACTGAAGCTTTCTTT. Translated, it gives CASRKDGRNTEAFF. The chain recombines TRBV5-1 with TRBJ1-1; D not certain. Trimming left V 5 bases short and J 1 base short, with 12 bases between. The CDR3 contains 14 residues. Germline CDR1 SGHRS, CDR2 YFSETQ.

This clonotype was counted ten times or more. In nucleotides, the CDR3 is TGCAGTGCTAGAGTCGCCGGGACAATAAATGAGCAGTTCTTC. Its protein product is CSARVAGTINEQFF. V is TRBV20-1 and J is TRBJ2-1; tentatively, D is TRBD1 (6 bases). This CDR3 is built from 14 residues. Germline V gene lookup returns CDR1 DFQATT and CDR2 SNEGSKA (reference sequence). Trimming cost V 1 base and J 7 bases, with 14 bases left between them.

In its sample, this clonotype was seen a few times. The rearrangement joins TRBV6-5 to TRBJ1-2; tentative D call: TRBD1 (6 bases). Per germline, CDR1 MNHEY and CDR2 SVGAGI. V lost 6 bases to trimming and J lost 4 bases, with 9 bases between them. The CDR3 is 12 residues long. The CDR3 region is CASRTGSYGYTF. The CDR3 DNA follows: TGTGCCAGCAGAACAGGGAGCTATGGCTACACCTTC.

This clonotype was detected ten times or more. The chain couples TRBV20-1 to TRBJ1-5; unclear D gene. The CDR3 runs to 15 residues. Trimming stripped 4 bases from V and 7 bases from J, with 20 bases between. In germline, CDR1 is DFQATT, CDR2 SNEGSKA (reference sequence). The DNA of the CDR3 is TGCAGTGCTACCGCCCGGAGGGTCCTGGGGCAGCCCCAGCATTTT. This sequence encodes CSATARRVLGQPQHF.

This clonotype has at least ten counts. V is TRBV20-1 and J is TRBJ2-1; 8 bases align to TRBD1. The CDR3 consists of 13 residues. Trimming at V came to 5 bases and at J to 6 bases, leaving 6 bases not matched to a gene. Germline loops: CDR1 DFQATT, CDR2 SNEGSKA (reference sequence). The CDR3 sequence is CSALIGQGNEQFF. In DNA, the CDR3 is TGCAGTGCTCTAATTGGACAGGGCAATGAGCAGTTCTTC.

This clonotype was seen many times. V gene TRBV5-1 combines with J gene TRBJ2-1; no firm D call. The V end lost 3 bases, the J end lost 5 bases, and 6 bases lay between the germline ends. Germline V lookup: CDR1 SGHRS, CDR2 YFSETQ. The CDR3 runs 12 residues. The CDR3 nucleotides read TGCGCCAGCAGCTCAACCGACAATGAGCAGTTCTTC. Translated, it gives CASSSTDNEQFF.

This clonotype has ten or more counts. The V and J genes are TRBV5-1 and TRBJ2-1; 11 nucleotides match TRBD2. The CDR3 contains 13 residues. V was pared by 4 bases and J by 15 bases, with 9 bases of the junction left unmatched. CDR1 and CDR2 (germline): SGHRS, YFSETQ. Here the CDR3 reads CASSISGGAPPFF. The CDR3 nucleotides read TGCGCCAGCAGCATTAGCGGGGGGGCTCCCCCGTTCTTC.

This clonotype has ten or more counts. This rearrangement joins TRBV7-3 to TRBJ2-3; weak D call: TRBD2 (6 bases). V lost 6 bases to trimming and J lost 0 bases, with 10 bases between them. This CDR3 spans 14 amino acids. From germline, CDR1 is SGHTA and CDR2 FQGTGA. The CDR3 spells CASRSGVSTDTQYF. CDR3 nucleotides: TGTGCCAGCAGATCGGGGGTTAGCACAGATACGCAGTATTTT.

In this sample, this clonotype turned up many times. The CDR3 DNA sequence: TGCGCCAGCAGCTTGGGACAGGGGTTTTTAGAAGCTTTCTTT. Protein sequence: CASSLGQGFLEAFF. V is TRBV5-1 and J is TRBJ1-1; 8 bases fit TRBD1. Germline V gives CDR1 SGHRS, CDR2 YFSETQ. J lost 8 bases, V lost 0 bases, and 6 bases had no gene match. This CDR3 comprises 14 residues.